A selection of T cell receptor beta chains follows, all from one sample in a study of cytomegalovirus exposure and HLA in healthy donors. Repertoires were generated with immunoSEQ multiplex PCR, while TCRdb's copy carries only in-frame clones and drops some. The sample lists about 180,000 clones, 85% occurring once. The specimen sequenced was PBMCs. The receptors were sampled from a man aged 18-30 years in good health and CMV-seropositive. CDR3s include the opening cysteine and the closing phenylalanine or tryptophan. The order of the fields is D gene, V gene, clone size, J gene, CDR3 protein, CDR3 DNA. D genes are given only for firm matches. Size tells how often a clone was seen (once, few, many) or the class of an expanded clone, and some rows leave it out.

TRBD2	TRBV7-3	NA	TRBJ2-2	CASSKRGRALPGELFF	TGTGCCAGCAGCAAGCGCGGGAGGGCCTTGCCCGGGGAGCTGTTTTTT
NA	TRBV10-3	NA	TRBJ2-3	CAISERNTDTQYF	TGTGCCATCTCGGAGCGTAACACAGATACGCAGTATTTT
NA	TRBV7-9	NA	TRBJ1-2	CASSSRGGYGYTF	TGTGCCAGCAGCTCCAGGGGAGGGTATGGCTACACCTTC
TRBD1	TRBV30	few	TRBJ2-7	CAWSGQGNEQYF	TGTGCCTGGTCGGGACAGGGGAACGAGCAGTACTTC
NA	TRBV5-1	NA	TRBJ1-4	CASRQGMGEKLFF	TGCGCCAGCAGACAGGGCATGGGTGAAAAACTGTTTTTT
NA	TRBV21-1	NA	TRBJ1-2	CASSSSGTGLSYYGYTF	TGTGCCAGCAGCTCATCCGGGACAGGTCTTTCTTACTATGGCTACACCTTC
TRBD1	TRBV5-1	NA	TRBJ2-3	CASSTGQIGADTQYF	TGCGCCAGCAGCACGGGACAGATCGGTGCAGATACGCAGTATTTT
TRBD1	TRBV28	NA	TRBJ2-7	CASSSSGQGIYEQYF	TGTGCCAGCTCCTCTTCGGGACAGGGGATCTACGAGCAGTACTTC
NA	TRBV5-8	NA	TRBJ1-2	CASSPVGRHQGAGGYTF	TGTGCCAGCAGCCCTGTAGGACGGCACCAGGGAGCGGGTGGCTACACCTTC
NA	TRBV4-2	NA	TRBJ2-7	CASSQGYGSSYEQYF	TGTGCCAGCAGCCAAGGGTACGGGAGCTCCTACGAGCAGTACTTC
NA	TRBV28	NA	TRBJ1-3	CASSSWTGASGNTIYF	TGTGCCAGCAGTTCATGGACCGGAGCTTCTGGAAACACCATATATTTT
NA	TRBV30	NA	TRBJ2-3	CAWSVAGPGTDTQYF	TGTGCCTGGAGTGTCGCAGGGCCGGGCACAGATACGCAGTATTTT
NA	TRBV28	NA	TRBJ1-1	CASRPSPGLVSEAFF	TGTGCCAGCAGACCATCCCCGGGACTGGTTTCTGAAGCTTTCTTT
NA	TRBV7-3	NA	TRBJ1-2	CASSLWGDGGSGYTF	TGTGCCAGCAGCTTATGGGGGGATGGGGGATCAGGCTACACCTTC
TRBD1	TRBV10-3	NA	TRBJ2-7	CAISPYLTGDYEQYF	TGTGCCATCAGCCCATACCTGACAGGGGACTACGAGCAGTACTTC
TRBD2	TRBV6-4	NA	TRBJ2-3	CASSQRGDTDTQYF	TGTGCCAGCAGCCAGCGGGGTGACACAGATACGCAGTATTTT
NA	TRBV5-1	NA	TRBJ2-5	CASRSHSVQETQYF	TGCGCCAGCAGATCTCATTCGGTCCAAGAGACCCAGTACTTC
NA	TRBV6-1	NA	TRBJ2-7	CATDSGLSYEQYF	TGTGCCACCGATAGCGGACTTTCCTACGAGCAGTACTTC
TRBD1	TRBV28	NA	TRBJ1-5	CASSGTGSDLGSNQPQHF	TGTGCCAGCAGCGGGACAGGTTCGGATTTAGGGAGCAATCAGCCCCAGCATTTT
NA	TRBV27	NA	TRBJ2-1	CASSLRGSNEQFF	TGTGCCAGCAGTTTAAGGGGGAGCAATGAGCAGTTCTTC